Listed below are T cell receptor beta chains from one sample, sequenced in a study of blood T cell repertoires in COVID-19. Data came from immunoSEQ multiplex PCR; TCRdb stores just in-frame clones and leaves some out. The table shows some 80,000 clones, with 79% occurring only once. The sequenced material came from peripheral blood. These TCRs come from a woman over 75 with active or convalescent COVID-19. The CDR3 runs from the conserved cysteine through the conserved F or W. A D gene is named only where the DNA matches it firmly. The listing skips clone size in some rows; elsewhere it reads once, few, many or a size class.

>once|TRBV14|.|TRBJ2-3
CASSQDGSTTDTQYF
TGTGCCAGCAGCCAAGACGGTAGCACCACAGATACGCAGTATTTT
>.|TRBV28|TRBD1|TRBJ1-1
CASSITVPGGDGAFF
TGTGCCAGCAGTATAACGGTGCCAGGGGGCGATGGAGCTTTCTTT
>.|TRBV9|TRBD2|TRBJ2-3
CASSPRVGLGETDTQYF
TGTGCCAGCAGCCCCCGGGTGGGACTAGGAGAGACAGATACGCAGTATTTT
>.|TRBV5-4|.|TRBJ2-7
CASSGGWESEQYF
TGTGCCAGCAGCGGCGGGTGGGAAAGCGAGCAGTACTTC
>once|TRBV24-1|.|TRBJ2-2
CATSGLPNTGELFF
TGTGCCACCAGTGGACTGCCCAACACCGGGGAGCTGTTTTTT
>.|TRBV7-2|TRBD1|TRBJ1-3
CASSLRDRVQGNTIYF
TGTGCCAGCAGCCTCCGGGACAGGGTGCAAGGAAACACCATATATTTT
>once|TRBV10-3|TRBD1|TRBJ1-3
CAIRDRAGSGNTIYF
TGTGCCATCAGGGACAGGGCAGGCTCTGGAAACACCATATATTTT
>.|TRBV5-4|TRBD2|TRBJ2-1
CASSSWTSGFEQFF
TGTGCCAGCAGCTCGTGGACTAGCGGGTTTGAGCAGTTCTTC
>.|TRBV6-2/TRBV6-3|TRBD1|TRBJ2-3
CASSRTGGDTDTQYF
TGTGCCAGCAGTCGCACAGGGGGCGACACAGATACGCAGTATTTT
>once|TRBV5-1|.|TRBJ2-7
CASSENDWTYEQYF
TGCGCCAGCAGCGAAAACGACTGGACCTACGAGCAGTACTTC
>.|TRBV18|TRBD1|TRBJ2-1
CASSRDSSEQFF
TGTGCCAGCTCCCGGGACAGCTCCGAGCAGTTCTTC
>.|TRBV29-1|.|TRBJ1-1
CSARGNTEAFF
TGCAGCGCCAGGGGGAACACTGAAGCTTTCTTT
>few|TRBV7-9|.|TRBJ2-7
CASSRGGFKGVYEQYF
TGTGCCAGCAGCCGAGGGGGTTTCAAGGGTGTTTACGAGCAGTACTTC
>.|TRBV4-3|.|TRBJ1-1
CASSQEPGMNTEAFF
TGCGCCAGCAGCCAAGAGCCAGGAATGAACACTGAAGCTTTCTTT
>.|TRBV27|.|TRBJ2-7
CASSLSRFTGTYEQYF
TGTGCCAGCAGTTTATCGAGGTTCACGGGGACCTACGAGCAGTACTTC
>.|TRBV18|.|TRBJ2-5
CASSRLEETQYF
TGTGCCAGCTCACGACTAGAAGAGACCCAGTACTTC
>once|TRBV28|.|TRBJ1-3
CASSLGWRDGGNTIYF
TGTGCCAGCAGTTTAGGGTGGAGGGATGGGGGAAACACCATATATTTT
>.|TRBV18|TRBD1|TRBJ2-2
CASSPWTGTGELFF
TGTGCCAGCTCACCCTGGACAGGGACCGGGGAGCTGTTTTTT
>few|TRBV12-5|TRBD2|TRBJ2-7
CASAVAGLAYEQYF
TGTGCTAGTGCCGTTGCGGGACTAGCCTACGAGCAGTACTTC
>.|TRBV3-1/TRBV3-2|TRBD1|TRBJ1-2
CASSFRMPGGYGGYTF
TGTGCCAGCAGCTTTCGTATGCCAGGGGGTTACGGAGGCTACACCTTC
>.|TRBV30|TRBD1|TRBJ1-1
CAYITDRANEAFF
TGTGCCTACATCACCGACAGGGCCAATGAAGCTTTCTTT
>.|TRBV28|.|TRBJ1-6
CAILPRRGGFSSPLHF
TGTGCCATCCTACCGAGGAGGGGTGGGTTTAGTTCACCCCTCCACTTT
>.|TRBV29-1|TRBD2|TRBJ2-3
CSVVRLAGSTDTQYF
TGCAGCGTTGTTCGGCTAGCGGGGAGCACAGATACGCAGTATTTT
>.|TRBV5-1|.|TRBJ2-3
CASSLEGELNTDTQYF
TGCGCCAGCAGCTTGGAGGGGGAGTTGAACACAGATACGCAGTATTTT
>.|TRBV6-1|TRBD2|TRBJ2-7
CASINGGTLPHEQYF
TGTGCCAGCATCAACGGGGGGACGCTTCCCCACGAGCAGTACTTC
>.|TRBV6-6|.|TRBJ2-2
CASCAGESGELFF
TGTGCCAGCTGTGCAGGGGAGAGCGGGGAGCTGTTTTTT
>.|TRBV2|.|TRBJ1-2
CASGTSGNYGYTF
TGTGCCAGTGGAACATCAGGGAACTATGGCTACACCTTC
>.|TRBV20-1|.|TRBJ1-2
CSASRGEDYGYTF
TGCAGTGCGAGTCGCGGGGAGGACTATGGCTACACCTTC
>.|TRBV6-5|TRBD1|TRBJ2-1
CASSYRTGRWEQFF
TGTGCCAGCAGTTACCGGACAGGGCGGTGGGAGCAGTTCTTC
>.|TRBV19|.|TRBJ1-5
CASSIVRSPEQPQHF
TGTGCCAGTAGTATAGTAAGGAGTCCGGAACAGCCCCAGCATTTT
>few|TRBV7-8|.|TRBJ1-2
CASSPRTGGSIYGYTF
TGTGCCAGCAGCCCACGGACGGGGGGAAGTATCTATGGCTACACCTTC
>.|TRBV12-5|TRBD1|TRBJ1-1
CASGLTGETEAFF
TGTGCTAGTGGTTTGACAGGGGAAACTGAAGCTTTCTTT
>once|TRBV6-5|.|TRBJ2-1
CASRIRGKGGNEQFF
TGTGCCAGCAGAATTCGGGGCAAAGGGGGCAATGAGCAGTTCTTC
>.|TRBV18|.|TRBJ1-1
CASSPKRTDINTEAFF
TGTGCCAGCTCACCTAAACGGACAGATATCAACACTGAAGCTTTCTTT
>once|TRBV7-2|TRBD1|TRBJ2-2
CASSSGTANTGELFF
TGTGCCAGCAGCTCCGGGACAGCGAACACCGGGGAGCTGTTTTTT
>few|TRBV28|TRBD1|TRBJ1-6
CASSPGTGVNSPLHF
TGTGCCAGCAGTCCAGGGACAGGGGTAAATTCACCCCTCCACTTT
>.|TRBV7-2|TRBD2|TRBJ2-7
CASSFAKTGGEQYF
TGTGCCAGCAGCTTCGCCAAGACGGGGGGCGAGCAGTACTTC
>.|TRBV4-2|TRBD2|TRBJ2-5
CASSPTSGRDETQYF
TGTGCCAGCAGCCCCACTAGCGGGAGGGACGAGACCCAGTACTTC
>.|TRBV5-6|.|TRBJ1-6
CASSLAQGGSPLHF
TGTGCCAGCAGCTTGGCCCAGGGTGGTTCACCCCTCCACTTT
>.|TRBV21-1|.|TRBJ1-6
CASSKRILYGTGGTRNNSPLHF
TGTGCCAGCAGCAAACGGATCTTGTACGGGACAGGGGGTACAAGAAATAATTCACCCCTCCACTTT
>.|TRBV12-3/TRBV12-4|TRBD2|TRBJ2-1
CAGGRGNYNEQFF
TGTGCCGGCGGGAGAGGGAACTACAATGAGCAGTTCTTC
>.|TRBV18|TRBD2|TRBJ2-7
CASSPGAGRGWEQYF
TGTGCCAGCTCACCAGGAGCGGGACGAGGATGGGAGCAGTACTTC
>.|TRBV11-3|TRBD2|TRBJ2-5
CASSLTSGMSGTQYF
TGTGCCAGCAGCTTAACTAGCGGGATGTCGGGGACCCAGTACTTC
>.|TRBV29-1|.|TRBJ1-1
CSVEGWGGWTEAFF
TGCAGCGTTGAGGGATGGGGGGGTTGGACTGAAGCTTTCTTT
>.|TRBV27|TRBD2|TRBJ2-5
CASSSGTSGSGTQYF
TGTGCCAGCAGTTCCGGGACTAGCGGATCGGGGACCCAGTACTTC
>.|TRBV5-8|TRBD2|TRBJ2-1
CASSKEGTSPLNEQFF
TGTGCCAGCAGTAAAGAAGGGACTAGTCCCCTCAATGAGCAGTTCTTC
>.|TRBV5-1|TRBD1|TRBJ2-5
CASSTKTGGQETQYF
TGCGCCAGCAGCACCAAGACAGGGGGCCAAGAGACCCAGTACTTC
>.|TRBV4-3|TRBD2|TRBJ2-7
CASSPQAGGGYEQYF
TGCGCCAGCAGCCCTCAAGCGGGAGGGGGCTACGAGCAGTACTTC
>few|TRBV4-1|.|TRBJ2-2
CASSQLAGSGGGVSGELFF
TGCGCCAGCAGCCAATTGGCGGGGTCAGGGGGAGGAGTATCCGGGGAGCTGTTTTTT
>.|TRBV19|.|TRBJ1-3
CASSRSGNTIYF
TGTGCCAGTAGCAGGTCTGGAAACACCATATATTTT
>.|TRBV7-2|.|TRBJ1-5
CASSFDRNQPQHF
TGTGCCAGCAGCTTTGACAGAAATCAGCCCCAGCATTTT
>.|TRBV7-6|.|TRBJ1-4
CASSRGNEKLFF
TGTGCCAGCAGCCGGGGTAATGAAAAACTGTTTTTT
>.|TRBV10-3|.|TRBJ1-1
CAISEGLGASEAFF
TGTGCCATCAGTGAAGGTTTGGGCGCATCTGAAGCTTTCTTT
>.|TRBV7-2|TRBD2|TRBJ2-5
CASSLGTRKLETQYF
TGTGCCAGCAGCCTCGGGACTAGAAAATTAGAGACCCAGTACTTC
>.|TRBV6-2/TRBV6-3|TRBD1|TRBJ1-2
CASSRPPRTGTFYGYTF
TGTGCCAGCAGCCGACCGCCTCGGACAGGGACTTTCTATGGCTACACCTTC
>.|TRBV21-1|.|TRBJ2-1
CASSKGGGTPHNEQFF
TGTGCCAGCAGCAAAGGCGGGGGGACCCCCCACAATGAGCAGTTCTTC
>few|TRBV9|TRBD1|TRBJ2-7
CASSVTGGPYEQYF
TGTGCCAGCAGCGTTACAGGGGGCCCCTACGAGCAGTACTTC
>.|TRBV23-1|.|TRBJ1-1
CASSQSPREGTEAFF
TGCGCCAGCAGTCAATCCCCCAGGGAGGGCACTGAAGCTTTCTTT
>.|TRBV7-2|TRBD1|TRBJ2-2
CASSLRTGGTGELFF
TGTGCCAGCAGCTTAAGGACAGGGGGTACCGGGGAGCTGTTTTTT
>once|TRBV6-2/TRBV6-3|.|TRBJ1-5
CASSYFGKGQPQHF
TGTGCCAGCAGTTACTTCGGGAAGGGTCAGCCCCAGCATTTT